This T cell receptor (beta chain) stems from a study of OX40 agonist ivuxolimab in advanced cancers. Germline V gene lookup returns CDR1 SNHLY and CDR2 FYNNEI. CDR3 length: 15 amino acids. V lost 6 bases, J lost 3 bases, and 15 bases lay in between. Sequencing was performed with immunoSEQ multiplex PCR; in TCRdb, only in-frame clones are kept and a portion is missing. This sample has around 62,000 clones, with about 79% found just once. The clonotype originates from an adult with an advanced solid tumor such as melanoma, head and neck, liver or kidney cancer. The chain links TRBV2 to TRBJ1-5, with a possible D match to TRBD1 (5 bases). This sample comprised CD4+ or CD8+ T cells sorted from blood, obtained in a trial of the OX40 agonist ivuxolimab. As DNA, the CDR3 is TGTGCCAGCAGCGGGCCCCCGGGGCCCAATCAGCCCCAGCATTTT. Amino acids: CASSGPPGPNQPQHF. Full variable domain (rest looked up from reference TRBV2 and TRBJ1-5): EPEVTQTPSHQVTQMGQEVILRCVPISNHLYFYWYRQILGQKVEFLVSFYNNEISEKSEIFDDQFSVERPDGSNFTLKIRSTKLEDSAMYFCASSGPPGPNQPQHFGDGTRLSIL.